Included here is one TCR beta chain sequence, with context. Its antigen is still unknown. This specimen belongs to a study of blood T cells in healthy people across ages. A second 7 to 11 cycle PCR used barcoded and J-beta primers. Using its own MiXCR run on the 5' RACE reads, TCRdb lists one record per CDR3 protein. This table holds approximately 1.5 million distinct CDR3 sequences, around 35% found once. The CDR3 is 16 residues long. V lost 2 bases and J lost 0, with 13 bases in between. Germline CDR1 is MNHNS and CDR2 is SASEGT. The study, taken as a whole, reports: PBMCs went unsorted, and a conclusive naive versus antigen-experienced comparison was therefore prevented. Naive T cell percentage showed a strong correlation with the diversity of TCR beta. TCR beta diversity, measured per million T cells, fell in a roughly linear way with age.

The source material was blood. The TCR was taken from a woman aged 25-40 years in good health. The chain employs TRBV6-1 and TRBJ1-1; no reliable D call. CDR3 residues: CASSESTATLNTEAFF. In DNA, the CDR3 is TGTGCCAGCAGTGAATCTACGGCTACTCTGAACACTGAAGCTTTCTTT.